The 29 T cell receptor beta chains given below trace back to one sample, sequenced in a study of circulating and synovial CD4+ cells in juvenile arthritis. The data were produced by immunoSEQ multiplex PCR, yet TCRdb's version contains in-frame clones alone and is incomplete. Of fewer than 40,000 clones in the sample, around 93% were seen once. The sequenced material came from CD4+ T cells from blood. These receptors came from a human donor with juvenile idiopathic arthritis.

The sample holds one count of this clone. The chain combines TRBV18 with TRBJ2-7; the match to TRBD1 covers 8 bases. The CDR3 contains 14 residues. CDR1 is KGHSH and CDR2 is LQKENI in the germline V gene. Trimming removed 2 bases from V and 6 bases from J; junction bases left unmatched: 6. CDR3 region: CASSPTAGGSEQYF. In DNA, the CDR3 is TGTGCCAGCTCACCAACGGCAGGGGGCTCCGAGCAGTACTTC. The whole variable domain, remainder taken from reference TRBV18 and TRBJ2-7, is NAGVMQNPRHLVRRRGQEARLRCSPMKGHSHVYWYRQLPEEGLKFMVYLQKENIIDESGMPKERFSAEFPKEGPSILRIQQVVRGDSAAYFCASSPTAGGSEQYFGPGTRLTVT.

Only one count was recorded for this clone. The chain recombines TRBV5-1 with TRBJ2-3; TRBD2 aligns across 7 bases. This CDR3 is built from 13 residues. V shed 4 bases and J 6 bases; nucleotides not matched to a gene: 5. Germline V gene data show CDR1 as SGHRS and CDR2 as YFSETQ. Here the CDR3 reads CASSGGGTDTQYF. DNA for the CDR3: TGCGCCAGCAGCGGGGGGGGGACTGATACGCAGTATTTT.

CDR3 sequence: CASSVGDRTNEQYF. CDR3 nucleotides: TGTGCCAGCAGCGTAGGGGACAGGACTAACGAGCAGTACTTC. The chain has TRBV9 and TRBJ2-7, with 8 bases identical to TRBD1. CDR1 and CDR2 from the germline V gene are SGDLS and YYNGEE. The CDR3 sequence is 14 residues long. Trimming took 0 bases from V and 5 from J; bases not matched to a gene: 4.

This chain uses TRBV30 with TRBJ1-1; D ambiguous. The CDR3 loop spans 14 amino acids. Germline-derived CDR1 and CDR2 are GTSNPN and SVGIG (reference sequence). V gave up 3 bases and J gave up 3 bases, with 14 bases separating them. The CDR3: CAWSRGGGDTEAFF. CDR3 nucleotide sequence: TGTGCCTGGAGCCGAGGAGGCGGGGACACTGAAGCTTTCTTT.

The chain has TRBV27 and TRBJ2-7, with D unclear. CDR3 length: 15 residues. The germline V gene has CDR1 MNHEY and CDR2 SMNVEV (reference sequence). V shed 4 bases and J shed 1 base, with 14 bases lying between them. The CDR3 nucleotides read TGTGCCAGCAGTTCACTGCCTAGGTTATCCTACGAGCAGTACTTC. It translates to CASSSLPRLSYEQYF.

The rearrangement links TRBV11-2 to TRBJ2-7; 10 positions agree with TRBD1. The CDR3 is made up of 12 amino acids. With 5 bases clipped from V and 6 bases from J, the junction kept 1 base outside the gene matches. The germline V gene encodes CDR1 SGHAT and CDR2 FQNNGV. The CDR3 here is CASSRDRGEQYF. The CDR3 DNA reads TGTGCCAGCAGCAGGGACAGGGGCGAGCAGTACTTC.

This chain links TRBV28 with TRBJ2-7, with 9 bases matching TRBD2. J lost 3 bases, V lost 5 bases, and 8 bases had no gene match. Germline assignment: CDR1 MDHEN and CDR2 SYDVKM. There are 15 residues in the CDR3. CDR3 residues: CASSPPGSGSYEQYF. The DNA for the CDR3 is TGTGCCAGCAGTCCCCCAGGTAGCGGGAGCTACGAGCAGTACTTC.

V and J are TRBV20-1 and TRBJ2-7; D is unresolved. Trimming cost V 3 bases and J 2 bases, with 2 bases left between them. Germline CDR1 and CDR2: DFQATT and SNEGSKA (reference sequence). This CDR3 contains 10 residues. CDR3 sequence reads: CSASAYEQYF. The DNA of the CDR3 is TGCAGTGCTAGCGCCTACGAGCAGTACTTC.

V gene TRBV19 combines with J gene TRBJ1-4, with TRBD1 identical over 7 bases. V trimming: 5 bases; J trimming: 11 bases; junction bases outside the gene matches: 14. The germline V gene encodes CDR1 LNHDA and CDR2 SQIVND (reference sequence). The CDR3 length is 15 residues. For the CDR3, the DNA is TGTGCCAGTAGTGCAGGACAGGCCCCAACGGAGAAACTGTTTTTT. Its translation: CASSAGQAPTEKLFF.

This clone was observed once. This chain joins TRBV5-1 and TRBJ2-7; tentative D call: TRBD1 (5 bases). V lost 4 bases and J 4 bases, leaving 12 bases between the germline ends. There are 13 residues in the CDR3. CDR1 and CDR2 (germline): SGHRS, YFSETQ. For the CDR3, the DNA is TGCGCCAGCAGCATGATAACAGGATACGAGCAGTACTTC. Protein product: CASSMITGYEQYF.

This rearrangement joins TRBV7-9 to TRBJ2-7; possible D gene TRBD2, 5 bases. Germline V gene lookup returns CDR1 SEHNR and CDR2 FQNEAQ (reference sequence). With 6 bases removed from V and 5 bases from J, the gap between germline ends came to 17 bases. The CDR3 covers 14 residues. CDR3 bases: TGTGCCAGCAGTTTCCAAGGTCCAGCGGACGAGCAGTACTTC. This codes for CASSFQGPADEQYF.

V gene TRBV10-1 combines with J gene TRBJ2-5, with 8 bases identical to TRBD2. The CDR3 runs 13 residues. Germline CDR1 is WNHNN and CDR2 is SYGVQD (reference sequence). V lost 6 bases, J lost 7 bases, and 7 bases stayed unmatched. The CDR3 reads CASSGGTRGTQYF. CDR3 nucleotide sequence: TGCGCCAGCAGCGGAGGGACTAGGGGGACCCAGTACTTC.

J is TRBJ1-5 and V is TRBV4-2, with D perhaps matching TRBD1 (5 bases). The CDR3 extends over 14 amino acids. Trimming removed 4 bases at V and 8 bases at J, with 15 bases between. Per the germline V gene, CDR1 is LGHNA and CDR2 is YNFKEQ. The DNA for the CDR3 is TGTGCCAGCAGCCCAAGGGGAGGGGCAGAGCCCCAGCATTTT. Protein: CASSPRGGAEPQHF.

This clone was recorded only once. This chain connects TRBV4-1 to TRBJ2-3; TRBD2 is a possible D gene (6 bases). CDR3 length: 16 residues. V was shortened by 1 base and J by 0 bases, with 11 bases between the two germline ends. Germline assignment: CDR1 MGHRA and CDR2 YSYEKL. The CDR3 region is CASSQVGLISTDTQYF. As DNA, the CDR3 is TGCGCCAGCAGCCAAGTGGGACTGATAAGCACAGATACGCAGTATTTT.

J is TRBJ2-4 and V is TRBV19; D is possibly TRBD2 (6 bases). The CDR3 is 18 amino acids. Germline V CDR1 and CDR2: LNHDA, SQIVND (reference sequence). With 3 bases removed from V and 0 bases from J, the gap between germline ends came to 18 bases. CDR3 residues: CASSMPRGRTKAKNIQYF. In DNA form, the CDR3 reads TGTGCCAGTAGTATGCCGCGGGGACGAACTAAAGCCAAAAACATTCAGTACTTC.

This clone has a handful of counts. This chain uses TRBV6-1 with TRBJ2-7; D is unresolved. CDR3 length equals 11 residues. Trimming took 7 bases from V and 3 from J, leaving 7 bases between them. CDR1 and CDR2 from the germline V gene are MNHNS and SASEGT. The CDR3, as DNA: TGTGCCAGCACCACGGGCTACGAGCAGTACTTC. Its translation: CASTTGYEQYF.

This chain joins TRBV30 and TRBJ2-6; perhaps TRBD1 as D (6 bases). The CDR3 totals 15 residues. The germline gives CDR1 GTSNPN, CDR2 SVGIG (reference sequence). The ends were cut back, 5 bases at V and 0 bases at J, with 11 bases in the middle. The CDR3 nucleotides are TGTGCCTGGGGACAGCCTTACTCTGGGGCCAACGTCCTGACTTTC. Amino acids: CAWGQPYSGANVLTF.

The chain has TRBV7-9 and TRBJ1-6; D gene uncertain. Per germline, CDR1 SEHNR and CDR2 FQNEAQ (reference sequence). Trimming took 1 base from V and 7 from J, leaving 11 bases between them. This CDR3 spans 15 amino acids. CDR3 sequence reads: CASSLDGRNNSPLHF. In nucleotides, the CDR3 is TGTGCCAGCAGCTTAGACGGCAGGAACAATTCACCCCTCCACTTT.

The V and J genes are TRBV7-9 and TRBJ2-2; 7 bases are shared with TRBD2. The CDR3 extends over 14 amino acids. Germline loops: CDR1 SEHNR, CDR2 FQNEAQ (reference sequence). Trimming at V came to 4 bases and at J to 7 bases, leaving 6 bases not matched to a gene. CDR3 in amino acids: CASSYLTSVGELFF. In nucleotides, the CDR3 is TGTGCCAGCAGCTACCTTACTAGCGTCGGGGAGCTGTTTTTT.

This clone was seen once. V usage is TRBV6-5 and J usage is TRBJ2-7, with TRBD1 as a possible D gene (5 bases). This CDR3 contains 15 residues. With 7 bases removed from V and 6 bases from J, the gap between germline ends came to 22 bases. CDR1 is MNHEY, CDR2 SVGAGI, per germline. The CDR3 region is CASTQLLQGGGEQYF. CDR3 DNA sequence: TGTGCCAGCACCCAACTACTTCAGGGCGGCGGCGAGCAGTACTTC.

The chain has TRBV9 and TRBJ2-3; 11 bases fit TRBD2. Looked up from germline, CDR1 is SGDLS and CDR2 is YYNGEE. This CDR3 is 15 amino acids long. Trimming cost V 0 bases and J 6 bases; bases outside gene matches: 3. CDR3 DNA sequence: TGTGCCAGCAGCGTAGTGGCTAGCGGGAGGGATACGCAGTATTTT. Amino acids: CASSVVASGRDTQYF.

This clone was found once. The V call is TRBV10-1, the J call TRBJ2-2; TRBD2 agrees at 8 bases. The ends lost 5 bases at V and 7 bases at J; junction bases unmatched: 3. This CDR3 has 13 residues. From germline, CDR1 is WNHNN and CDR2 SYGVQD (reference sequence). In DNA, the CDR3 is TGCGCCAGCAGTCCTCGGGAGGGCGGGGAGCTGTTTTTT. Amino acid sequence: CASSPREGGELFF.

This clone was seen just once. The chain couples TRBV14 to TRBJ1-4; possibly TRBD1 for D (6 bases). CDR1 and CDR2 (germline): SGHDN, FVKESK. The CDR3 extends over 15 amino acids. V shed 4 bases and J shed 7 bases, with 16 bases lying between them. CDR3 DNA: TGTGCCAGCAGCCCTCGCAGGGGAAGTGGTGAAAAACTGTTTTTT. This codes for CASSPRRGSGEKLFF.

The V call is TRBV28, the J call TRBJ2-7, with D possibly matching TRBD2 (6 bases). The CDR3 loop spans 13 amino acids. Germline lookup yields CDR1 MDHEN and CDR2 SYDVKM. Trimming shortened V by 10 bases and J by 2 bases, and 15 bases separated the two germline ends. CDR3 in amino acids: CATDPGLAYEQYF. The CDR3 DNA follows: TGTGCCACCGACCCGGGACTTGCCTACGAGCAGTACTTC.

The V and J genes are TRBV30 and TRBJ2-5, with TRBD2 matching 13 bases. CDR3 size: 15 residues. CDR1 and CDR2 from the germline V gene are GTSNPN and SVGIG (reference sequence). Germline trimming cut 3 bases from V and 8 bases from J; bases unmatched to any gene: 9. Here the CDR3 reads CAWSGLAGVSGTQYF. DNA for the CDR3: TGTGCCTGGAGCGGACTAGCGGGGGTATCGGGAACCCAGTACTTC.

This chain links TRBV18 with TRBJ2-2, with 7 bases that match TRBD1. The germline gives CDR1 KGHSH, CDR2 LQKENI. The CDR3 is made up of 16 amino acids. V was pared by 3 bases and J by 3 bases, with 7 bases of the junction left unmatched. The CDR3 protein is CASSPRGRSDTGELFF. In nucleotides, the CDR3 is TGTGCCAGCTCACCGAGGGGGCGGAGTGACACCGGGGAGCTGTTTTTT.

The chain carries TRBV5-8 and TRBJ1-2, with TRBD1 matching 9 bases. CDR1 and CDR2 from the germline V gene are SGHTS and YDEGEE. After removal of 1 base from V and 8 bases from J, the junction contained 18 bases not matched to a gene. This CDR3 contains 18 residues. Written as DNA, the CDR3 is TGTGCCAGCAGCTTGACAGGGGGCGGGGGACCGTTTACGTTGGGCTACACCTTC. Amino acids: CASSLTGGGGPFTLGYTF.

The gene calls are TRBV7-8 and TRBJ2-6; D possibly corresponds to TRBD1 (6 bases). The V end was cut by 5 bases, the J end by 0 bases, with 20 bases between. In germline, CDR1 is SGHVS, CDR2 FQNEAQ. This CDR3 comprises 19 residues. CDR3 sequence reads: CASSPRGILLSSGANVLTF. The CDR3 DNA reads TGTGCCAGCAGCCCGAGGGGGATCCTTCTTAGCTCTGGGGCCAACGTCCTGACTTTC.

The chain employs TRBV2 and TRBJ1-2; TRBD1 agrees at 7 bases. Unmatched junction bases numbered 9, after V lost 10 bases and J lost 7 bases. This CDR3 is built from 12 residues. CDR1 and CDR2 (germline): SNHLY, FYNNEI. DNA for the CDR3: TGTGCCACTCCCGGACAGGAGGGTGGCTACACCTTC. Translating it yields CATPGQEGGYTF.